The 6 T cell receptor beta chains below were found in one sample sequenced in a study of cytomegalovirus exposure and HLA in healthy donors. Clones were sequenced by immunoSEQ multiplex PCR, and TCRdb holds only the in-frame ones, with some missing. Of over 250,000 clones in the sample, about 85% were seen once. Sequences were obtained from PBMCs. Every receptor here comes from a woman aged 25 to 39 in good health and CMV-seropositive.

This chain links TRBV7-6 with TRBJ2-3; D may be TRBD1 (6 bases). V lost 2 bases and J 1 base, leaving 7 bases between the germline ends. The CDR3 is 14 residues long. Germline assignment: CDR1 SGHVS and CDR2 FNYEAQ. CDR3 coding DNA: TGTGCCAGCAGCTTATCAGGGGGCACAGATACGCAGTATTTT. As protein: CASSLSGGTDTQYF.

The genes are TRBV11-1 and TRBJ2-5; either TRBD1 or TRBD2 may supply D (5 bases each). Germline V gene lookup returns CDR1 SGHAT and CDR2 FQDESV (reference sequence). The CDR3 totals 15 residues. V was trimmed by 5 bases and J by 4 bases, leaving 17 bases between them. CDR3 bases: TGTGCCAGCAGCAAATCCGGGACGCCACCAGAGACCCAGTACTTC. Encoded protein: CASSKSGTPPETQYF.

The sample holds one count of this clone. CDR3 bases: TGCGCCAGCAGCCACCAGGGTGGTGAGCAGTTCTTC. Protein sequence: CASSHQGGEQFF. This chain uses TRBV4-3 with TRBJ2-1, with a tentative D call TRBD1 (5 bases). The V end lost 3 bases, the J end lost 9 bases, and 9 bases lay between the germline ends. Germline V gene sequence: CDR1 LGHNA, CDR2 YSLEER. The CDR3 contains 12 residues.

The genes are TRBV9 and TRBJ2-7; a possible D gene is TRBD1 (6 bases). V was pared by 1 base and J by 5 bases, with 13 bases between. CDR3 length equals 14 residues. The germline gives CDR1 SGDLS, CDR2 YYNGEE. CDR3 nucleotides: TGTGCCAGCAGCGTAAGGGGACAAGGTGACGAGCAGTACTTC. As protein: CASSVRGQGDEQYF.

Here the CDR3 reads CASSLGQGAANEQFF. CDR3 DNA: TGCGCCAGCAGCTTGGGACAGGGGGCGGCAAATGAGCAGTTCTTC. The V gene is TRBV5-1, the J gene TRBJ2-1; 10 nucleotides line up with TRBD1. This CDR3 comprises 15 residues. The junction had 4 bases not matched to a gene; V was cut back by 0 bases and J by 7 bases. Looked up from germline, CDR1 is SGHRS and CDR2 is YFSETQ.

The chain couples TRBV7-2 to TRBJ2-7, with TRBD1 matching 9 bases. J gave up 3 bases and V 4 bases, and 4 bases lay outside the gene matches. This CDR3 spans 14 amino acids. The V gene's germline CDR1 is SGHTA and CDR2 FQGNSA. CDR3 sequence reads: CASSWGQGDYEQYF. The CDR3 DNA follows: TGTGCCAGCAGCTGGGGACAGGGAGACTACGAGCAGTACTTC.